This is a list of T cell receptor beta chains from one sample in a study of OX40 agonist ivuxolimab in advanced cancers. Data came from immunoSEQ multiplex PCR; TCRdb stores just in-frame clones and leaves some out. The table records tens of thousands of clones, about 90% of them present only once. The sample was CD4+ or CD8+ T cells sorted from blood, taken in a trial of the OX40 agonist ivuxolimab. Receptors originate from an adult with an advanced solid tumor such as melanoma, head and neck, liver or kidney cancer. The CDR3 runs from the conserved cysteine through the conserved F or W. D genes are given only for firm matches.

d_gene: TRBD2
v_gene: TRBV6-1
j_gene: TRBJ2-5
CDR3aa: CASSARTSGRETQYF

d_gene: .
v_gene: TRBV7-8
j_gene: TRBJ1-2
CDR3aa: CASSFASPLAGYTF

d_gene: TRBD2
v_gene: TRBV2
j_gene: TRBJ2-1
CDR3aa: CASSLRDSGSIGNEQFF

d_gene: .
v_gene: TRBV19
j_gene: TRBJ1-1
CDR3aa: CASSIASANTEAFF

d_gene: .
v_gene: TRBV5-6
j_gene: TRBJ2-5
CDR3aa: CASSLRWHLDRETQYF

d_gene: .
v_gene: TRBV2
j_gene: TRBJ2-5
CDR3aa: CASSDREETQYF

d_gene: TRBD2
v_gene: TRBV11-2
j_gene: TRBJ2-3
CDR3aa: CASSLVQAGGTDTQYF

d_gene: .
v_gene: TRBV6-1
j_gene: TRBJ1-5
CDR3aa: CASSGRGDQPQHF

d_gene: .
v_gene: TRBV5-6
j_gene: TRBJ1-3
CDR3aa: CASSLPGAGNTIYF

d_gene: .
v_gene: TRBV28
j_gene: TRBJ2-7
CDR3aa: CASSSPLYEQYF